Below, one T cell receptor beta chain is given with its context. Antigen: not known. This sample is part of a study of OX40 agonist ivuxolimab in advanced cancers. Study-wide results and limits: The expanded peripheral T cells' antigen specificity was not determined.

Data came from immunoSEQ multiplex PCR; TCRdb stores just in-frame clones and leaves some out. The sample comprises 22,000 or so clones, about 73% of which are singletons, and about 16% rests with the top ten. V was pared by 6 bases and J by 1 base, with 5 bases of the junction left unmatched. The CDR3 has 14 amino acids. From germline, CDR1 is MDHEN and CDR2 SYDVKM. The input for sequencing was CD4+ or CD8+ T cells sorted from blood, taken in a trial of the OX40 agonist ivuxolimab. The chain carries TRBV28 and TRBJ1-1; TRBD1 aligns across 7 bases. This TCR derives from an adult with an advanced solid tumor such as melanoma, head and neck, liver or kidney cancer. CDR3 sequence reads: CASSPYRGNTEAFF. In DNA, the CDR3 is TGTGCCAGCAGCCCCTACAGGGGGAACACTGAAGCTTTCTTT.